Following are 22 T cell receptor beta chains from one sample sequenced in a study of T-cell memory formation after mild COVID-19. MiXCR, run by TCRdb on the 5' RACE reads, gives a single entry per CDR3 protein. The sample yields roughly 550,000 distinct CDR3 sequences, 20% seen once. Sequencing was done on a sample of PBMCs or a T cell subset sorted from them (not recorded which). These receptors were obtained from an adult woman who had mild COVID-19 (a few samples of this study predate the infection). Cell type and time point are not known.

J is TRBJ2-3 and V is TRBV27, with 7 bases fitting TRBD2. The V and J ends lost 6 bases and 5 bases, in that order; junction bases with no gene match: 8. CDR3 length: 14 amino acids. Germline assignment: CDR1 MNHEY and CDR2 SMNVEV (reference sequence). The CDR3 loop is CASRTGLLQDTQYF. The CDR3 DNA reads as TGTGCCAGCAGGACGGGACTACTCCAAGATACGCAGTATTTT.

The chain recombines TRBV11-2 with TRBJ1-2; D is ambiguous. The CDR3 consists of 15 residues. Trimming cost V 4 bases and J 0 bases, with 12 bases left between them. Germline assignment: CDR1 SGHAT and CDR2 FQNNGV. The CDR3 loop reads CASSSISQPNYGYTF. The CDR3 DNA reads TGTGCCAGCAGCTCGATATCCCAGCCTAACTATGGCTACACCTTC.

This clonotype came up a few times. The chain links TRBV7-9 to TRBJ2-5, with 9 bases matching TRBD2. After removal of 5 bases from V and 5 bases from J, the junction contained 15 bases not matched to a gene. Germline CDR1 reads SEHNR; CDR2 reads FQNEAQ (reference sequence). This CDR3 contains 17 residues. DNA of the CDR3: TGTGCCAGCAGCCCCTTCGATGGAGCGGGAGGCAGGGAGACCCAGTACTTC. Encoded protein: CASSPFDGAGGRETQYF. Full variable domain (remainder filled in from reference TRBV7-9 and TRBJ2-5): DTGVSQNPRHKITKRGQNVTFRCDPISEHNRLYWYRQTLGQGPEFLTYFQNEAQLEKSRLLSDRFSAERPKGSFSTLEIQRTEQGDSAMYLCASSPFDGAGGRETQYFGPGTRLLVL.

The rearrangement uses TRBV27 and TRBJ2-2; unclear D gene. The germline V gene has CDR1 MNHEY and CDR2 SMNVEV (reference sequence). This CDR3 comprises 14 residues. Trimming removed 3 bases from V and 5 bases from J, with 10 bases in between. CDR3 coding DNA: TGTGCCAGCAGTTTGTGGGGATTGACCGGGGAGCTGTTTTTT. Translating gives CASSLWGLTGELFF.

This chain connects TRBV6-5 to TRBJ2-2, with TRBD1 identical over 9 bases. The trim removed 4 bases at V and 5 bases at J, leaving 8 bases unmatched. The CDR3 sequence is 16 residues long. Germline V gene sequence: CDR1 MNHEY, CDR2 SVGAGI. The CDR3 spells CASSSPTGGETGELFF. CDR3 nucleotide sequence: TGTGCCAGCAGTTCGCCGACAGGGGGAGAGACCGGGGAGCTGTTTTTT.

This clonotype was seen a handful of times. The chain combines TRBV19 with TRBJ1-1; no clear D. This CDR3 has 14 amino acids. CDR1 and CDR2 (germline): LNHDA, SQIVND (reference sequence). V lost 4 bases and J lost 1, with 10 bases in between. The CDR3 sequence is CASSSGRRNTEAFF. DNA for the CDR3: TGTGCCAGTAGTAGTGGACGCCGGAACACTGAAGCTTTCTTT. Full variable domain (remainder filled in from reference TRBV19 and TRBJ1-1): DGGITQSPKYLFRKEGQNVTLSCEQNLNHDAMYWYRQDPGQGLRLIYYSQIVNDFQKGDIAEGYSVSREKKESFPLTVTSAQKNPTAFYLCASSSGRRNTEAFFGQGTRLTVV.

In its sample, this clonotype was seen many times. The V gene is TRBV5-1, the J gene TRBJ1-1; perhaps TRBD1 as D (5 bases). CDR1 is SGHRS and CDR2 is YFSETQ in the germline V gene. This CDR3 has 12 residues. V lost 4 bases and J 10 bases, leaving 14 bases between the germline ends. DNA for the CDR3: TGCGCCAGCAGCCTAGAACGGGGGGTAGCTTTCTTT. It translates to CASSLERGVAFF. The whole variable domain, filled in from reference TRBV5-1 and TRBJ1-1, reads KAGVTQTPRYLIKTRGQQVTLSCSPISGHRSVSWYQQTPGQGLQFLFEYFSETQRNKGNFPGRFSGRQFSNSRSEMNVSTLELGDSALYLCASSLERGVAFFGQGTRLTVV.

The rearrangement uses TRBV10-3 and TRBJ2-7; D remains ambiguous. Looked up from germline, CDR1 is ENHRY and CDR2 is SYGVKD. Trimming took 10 bases from V and 3 from J, leaving 7 bases between them. The CDR3 spans 10 residues. The CDR3 is CATLGYEQYF. CDR3 bases: TGTGCCACCCTCGGCTACGAGCAGTACTTC.

The chain couples TRBV12-3 or TRBV12-4 to TRBJ2-3; 10 nucleotides match TRBD2. The CDR3 spans 16 residues. V dropped 7 bases and J dropped 1; count of bases not matched to a gene: 8. CDR3 sequence (DNA): TGTGCCAGCAACCTATGGACTAGCGGTCGCACAGATACGCAGTATTTT. Protein: CASNLWTSGRTDTQYF.

Ten or more counts support this clonotype. The rearrangement links TRBV7-9 to TRBJ2-1; D possibly matches TRBD1 or TRBD2 (5 bases each). V gave up 3 bases and J gave up 6 bases, with 9 bases separating them. Germline V gene sequence: CDR1 SEHNR, CDR2 FQNEAQ (reference sequence). This CDR3 spans 13 amino acids. CDR3 bases: TGTGCCAGCAGCTTGGGACCCTCCAATGAGCAGTTCTTC. It is translated as CASSLGPSNEQFF.

This rearrangement joins TRBV7-9 to TRBJ1-5; 7 bases fit TRBD1. The CDR3 length is 15 residues. Trimming removed 5 bases from V and 3 bases from J; junction bases left unmatched: 7. CDR1 and CDR2 from the germline V gene are SEHNR and FQNEAQ (reference sequence). The CDR3, as DNA: TGTGCCAGCAGCCCCGTGACAGGGTTCAATCAGCCCCAGCATTTT. Translating it yields CASSPVTGFNQPQHF.

V gene TRBV7-9 combines with J gene TRBJ2-5; the match to TRBD2 covers 10 bases. Germline CDR1 and CDR2: SEHNR and FQNEAQ (reference sequence). This CDR3 contains 17 residues. With V trimmed by 4 bases and J by 5 bases, 13 bases remained unmatched. The chain's CDR3 is CASSSWGLAGAAETQYF. The CDR3 DNA follows: TGTGCCAGCAGCTCATGGGGTCTAGCGGGAGCTGCCGAGACCCAGTACTTC.

This clonotype was recorded at least ten times. V usage is TRBV7-3 and J usage is TRBJ2-3, with D unclear. Germline CDR1 and CDR2: SGHTA and FQGTGA. This CDR3 has 12 amino acids. V was pared by 5 bases and J by 4 bases, with 7 bases between. CDR3 DNA: TGTGCCAGCAGCCACGGCGCAGATACGCAGTATTTT. Its translation: CASSHGADTQYF.

This clonotype has a count of ten or more. The chain carries TRBV7-8 and TRBJ2-1, with D uncertain. Germline V gives CDR1 SGHVS, CDR2 FQNEAQ. Trimming took 0 bases from V and 8 from J, leaving 2 bases between them. The CDR3 has 11 amino acids. In nucleotides, the CDR3 is TGTGCCAGCAGCTTAGCCCATGAGCAGTTCTTC. Its translation is CASSLAHEQFF.

This chain joins TRBV5-1 and TRBJ2-3, with 7 bases fitting TRBD2. The germline V gene has CDR1 SGHRS and CDR2 YFSETQ. V trimming: 3 bases; J trimming: 2 bases; junction bases outside the gene matches: 6. The CDR3 extends over 15 amino acids. In DNA, the CDR3 is TGCGCCAGCAGCTGGGGGGACTATAACACAGATACGCAGTATTTT. It encodes CASSWGDYNTDTQYF.

This chain uses TRBV5-1 with TRBJ2-5; D unresolved. The CDR3 is 12 residues long. CDR1 and CDR2 from the germline V gene are SGHRS and YFSETQ. V was trimmed by 5 bases and J by 0 bases, leaving 5 bases between them. CDR3: CASRVYQETQYF. In DNA form, the CDR3 reads TGCGCCAGCAGGGTGTACCAAGAGACCCAGTACTTC.

This clonotype was seen a few times. The chain has TRBV20-1 and TRBJ2-1; D call uncertain. This CDR3 has 15 amino acids. CDR1 and CDR2 (germline): DFQATT, SNEGSKA (reference sequence). The V gene lost 0 bases and the J gene lost 4 bases, with 13 bases spanning the gap. The CDR3 reads CSARDSPTRYNEQFF. The CDR3 DNA reads TGCAGTGCTAGAGATTCGCCGACAAGATACAATGAGCAGTTCTTC.

This clonotype was observed a handful of times. The chain recombines TRBV15 with TRBJ2-5, with 14 bases fitting TRBD2. CDR1 and CDR2 (germline): LNHNV, YYDKDF (reference sequence). The length of the CDR3 is 17 residues. V lost 3 bases to trimming and J lost 3 bases; unmatched junction nucleotides: 6. The CDR3 bases are TGTGCCACCAGCAGGCCGGGACTAGCGGGGGCCGAAGAGACCCAGTACTTC. It is translated as CATSRPGLAGAEETQYF.

The V gene is TRBV7-8, the J gene TRBJ2-3; TRBD2 matches 12 bases. This CDR3 has 16 amino acids. The V segment lost 5 bases and the J segment 7 bases; nucleotides outside the gene matches: 10. Germline V gene sequence: CDR1 SGHVS, CDR2 FQNEAQ. CDR3 protein: CASSPTRTSGAHTQYF. The CDR3 nucleotides read TGTGCCAGCAGCCCAACCCGGACTAGCGGGGCACATACGCAGTATTTT.

J is TRBJ2-1 and V is TRBV11-3, with D tentatively TRBD1 (6 bases). Germline values: CDR1 SGHNT, CDR2 YENEEA. The CDR3 loop spans 15 amino acids. The V and J ends lost 5 bases and 5 bases respectively, with 16 bases between them. The CDR3, as DNA: TGTGCCAGCAGCACAGGGTTTCGGACAGACAATGAGCAGTTCTTC. This translates into CASSTGFRTDNEQFF.

The genes are TRBV7-2 and TRBJ1-4, with D possibly being TRBD1 (5 bases). The V gene's germline CDR1 is SGHTA and CDR2 FQGNSA. The CDR3 consists of 18 residues. Trimming took off 0 bases at V and 0 bases at J, with 14 bases between the two ends. This CDR3 is CASSLALAGLATNEKLFF. The CDR3 bases are TGTGCCAGCAGCTTAGCGCTGGCAGGGCTCGCAACTAATGAAAAACTGTTTTTT.

This clonotype showed up just a few times. The rearrangement uses TRBV12-3 or TRBV12-4 and TRBJ1-4; 7 positions match TRBD1. The CDR3 runs to 13 residues. J was trimmed by 5 bases and V by 9 bases; bases with no gene match: 6. DNA for the CDR3: TGTGCCAGTGCGACAGGGCCCAATGAAAAACTGTTTTTT. Translating gives CASATGPNEKLFF.